Presented here are 11 T cell receptor beta chains from one specimen sequenced in a study of cytomegalovirus exposure and HLA in healthy donors. This PCR relied on a set of 60 Vbeta primers and 13 Jbeta primers. Method: immunoSEQ multiplex PCR; TCRdb's copy keeps in-frame clones and lacks some. Of approximately 170,000 clones in the sample, approximately 79% are singletons; the top ten hold 1.9%. The sequenced sample consisted of PBMCs. All receptors derive from a human donor in good health.

V and J are TRBV9 and TRBJ2-1; D remains ambiguous. V lost 4 bases, J lost 3 bases, and 8 bases lay in between. This CDR3 contains 13 residues. Germline assignment: CDR1 SGDLS and CDR2 YYNGEE. The CDR3 sequence is CASSSSGYNEQFF. DNA for the CDR3: TGTGCCAGCAGCTCGTCGGGCTACAATGAGCAGTTCTTC.

There are a few counts of this clone. J is TRBJ2-5 and V is TRBV9; 9 nucleotides line up with TRBD2. In germline, CDR1 is SGDLS, CDR2 YYNGEE. This CDR3 has 16 amino acids. The junction had 7 bases not matched to a gene; V was cut back by 3 bases and J by 1 base. DNA of the CDR3: TGTGCCAGCAGCGCGACTAGCGGATGGGGCCAAGAGACCCAGTACTTC. Its protein is CASSATSGWGQETQYF.

This rearrangement joins TRBV5-6 to TRBJ1-1; D possibly corresponds to TRBD1 (5 bases). This CDR3 is 15 amino acids long. Trimming removed 0 bases from V and 1 base from J, with 10 bases in between. Germline V CDR1 and CDR2: SGHDT, YYEEEE. The CDR3, as DNA: TGTGCCAGCAGCTTGGGGGGGAGGGCGAACACTGAAGCTTTCTTT. It yields the protein CASSLGGRANTEAFF.

The J gene is TRBJ2-1, the V gene TRBV7-3, with D possibly being TRBD1 (6 bases). The V end lost 5 bases, the J end lost 9 bases, and 23 bases lay between the germline ends. The CDR3 length is 16 residues. CDR1 is SGHTA, CDR2 FQGTGA, per germline. CDR3 residues: CASSPLDRTTVGEQFF. The CDR3, as DNA: TGTGCCAGCAGCCCCCTAGACAGGACCACCGTGGGTGAGCAGTTCTTC. Drawing the rest from reference TRBV7-3 and TRBJ2-1, the complete variable domain is GAGVSQTPSNKVTEKGKYVELRCDPISGHTALYWYRQSLGQGPEFLIYFQGTGAADDSGLPNDRFFAVRPEGSVSTLKIQRTERGDSAVYLCASSPLDRTTVGEQFFGPGTRLTVL.

The gene calls are TRBV4-1 and TRBJ2-1; 13 bases are shared with TRBD2. Trimming took 3 bases from V and 10 from J; bases not matched to a gene: 6. This CDR3 is built from 15 residues. Germline values: CDR1 MGHRA, CDR2 YSYEKL. The CDR3 here is CASSQGLAGTREQFF. DNA for the CDR3: TGCGCCAGCAGCCAGGGACTAGCGGGGACCAGGGAGCAGTTCTTC.

CDR3 sequence: CASRPETIMNGELFF. The DNA of the CDR3 is TGTGCCAGCAGGCCCGAGACAATCATGAACGGGGAGCTGTTTTTT. V and J are TRBV6-6 and TRBJ2-2, with no clear D. The CDR3 covers 15 residues. The ends were cut back, 6 bases at V and 7 bases at J, with 18 bases in the middle. Germline V gives CDR1 MNHNY, CDR2 SVGAGI (reference sequence).

The chain employs TRBV6-6 and TRBJ1-1; TRBD1 is a possible D gene (5 bases). CDR1 and CDR2 from the germline V gene are MNHNY and SVGAGI (reference sequence). This CDR3 region has 14 residues. Trimming cost V 5 bases and J 1 base, with 11 bases left between them. The CDR3 DNA follows: TGTGCCAGCAGTCCATCAGGGTGGAACACTGAAGCTTTCTTT. It codes for CASSPSGWNTEAFF.

The rearrangement uses TRBV5-1 and TRBJ1-1; D call uncertain. V was trimmed by 7 bases and J by 5 bases, leaving 18 bases between them. The CDR3 covers 14 residues. Germline V gene lookup returns CDR1 SGHRS and CDR2 YFSETQ. The CDR3 spells CASSAGEGSTEAFF. The DNA of the CDR3 is TGCGCCAGCTCGGCAGGAGAGGGATCTACTGAAGCTTTCTTT.

The chain uses TRBV18 and TRBJ1-2; maybe TRBD1 (6 bases). CDR3 size: 14 residues. Germline V gene sequence: CDR1 KGHSH, CDR2 LQKENI. The ends were cut back, 3 bases at V and 4 bases at J, with 12 bases in the middle. The DNA of the CDR3 is TGTGCCAGCTCACCCCAGGGGCCTTCCTATGGCTACACCTTC. Protein product: CASSPQGPSYGYTF.

J is TRBJ2-2 and V is TRBV18, with D possibly being TRBD2 (6 bases). The CDR3 length is 14 residues. The germline V and J ends were trimmed by 5 bases and 4 bases, with 11 bases remaining between them. Germline V gene lookup returns CDR1 KGHSH and CDR2 LQKENI. The CDR3 coding sequence is TGTGCCAGCTCAACGGGACTTTTCACCGGGGAGCTGTTTTTT. It specifies CASSTGLFTGELFF.

The chain uses TRBV5-4 and TRBJ2-5; 9 bases align to TRBD1. The junction had 8 bases not matched to a gene; V was cut back by 0 bases and J by 5 bases. The CDR3 is made up of 16 amino acids. Germline CDR1 SGHNT, CDR2 YYREEE (reference sequence). The CDR3, as DNA: TGTGCCAGCAGCTTGGGGACAGGGGAGAAATTGGAGACCCAGTACTTC. This translates into CASSLGTGEKLETQYF.